This TCR beta chain was captured by sequencing in a study of cytomegalovirus exposure and HLA in healthy donors. Study-level results: Sequencing likely caused a cluster of highly shared sequence variants.

PCR amplification relied on 60 Vbeta primers (plus 13 Jbeta primers). Libraries were prepared by immunoSEQ multiplex PCR; TCRdb keeps only in-frame clonotypes and omits some of them. The sample consists of about 210,000 clones, about three quarters of them appearing once. Note on this clone: Antigen: not known.

From germline, CDR1 is MDHEN and CDR2 SYDVKM. The CDR3 totals 16 residues. V was shortened by 6 bases and J by 2 bases, with 19 bases between the two germline ends. The receptor's source is a male donor in good health and CMV-seronegative. The specimen sequenced was PBMCs. The J gene is TRBJ2-5, the V gene TRBV28; possibly TRBD1 for D (5 bases). The CDR3 here is CASSPTQGIKQETQYF. CDR3 coding DNA: TGTGCCAGCAGCCCTACTCAGGGTATCAAGCAAGAGACCCAGTACTTC.